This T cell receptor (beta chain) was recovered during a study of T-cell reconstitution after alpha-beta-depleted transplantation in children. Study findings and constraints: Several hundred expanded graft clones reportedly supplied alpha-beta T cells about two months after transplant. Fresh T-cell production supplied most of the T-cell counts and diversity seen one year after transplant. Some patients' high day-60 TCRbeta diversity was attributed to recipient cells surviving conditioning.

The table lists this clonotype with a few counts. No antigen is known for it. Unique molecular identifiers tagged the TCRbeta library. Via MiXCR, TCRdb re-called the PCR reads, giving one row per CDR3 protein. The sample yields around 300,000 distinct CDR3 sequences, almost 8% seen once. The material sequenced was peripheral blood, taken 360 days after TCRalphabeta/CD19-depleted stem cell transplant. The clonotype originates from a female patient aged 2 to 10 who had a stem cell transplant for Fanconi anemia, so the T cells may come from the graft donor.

As DNA, the CDR3 is TGTGCCAGCAGTGAAGGGACGGGGAGCACTGAAGCTTTCTTT. It is translated as CASSEGTGSTEAFF. The rearrangement joins TRBV2 to TRBJ1-1; no definite D call. Germline loops: CDR1 SNHLY, CDR2 FYNNEI. The CDR3 covers 14 residues. Trimming pared 1 base from V and 4 bases from J, leaving 10 bases between.